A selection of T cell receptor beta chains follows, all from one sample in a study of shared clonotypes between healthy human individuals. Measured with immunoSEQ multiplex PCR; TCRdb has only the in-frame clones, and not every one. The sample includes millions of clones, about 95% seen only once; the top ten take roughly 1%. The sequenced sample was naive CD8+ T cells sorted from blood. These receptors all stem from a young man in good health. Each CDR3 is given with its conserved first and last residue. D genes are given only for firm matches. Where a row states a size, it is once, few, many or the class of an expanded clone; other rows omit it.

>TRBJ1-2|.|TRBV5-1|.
TGCGCCAGCAGCCCGAGATCCGGGTCAAAGGATGGCTACACCTTC
CASSPRSGSKDGYTF
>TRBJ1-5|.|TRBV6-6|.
TGTGCCAGCAAGTCCGACTCGAACAATCAGCCCCAGCATTTT
CASKSDSNNQPQHF
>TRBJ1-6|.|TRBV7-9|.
TGTGCCAGCAGAGAACCGCAGGGGAATAATTCACCCCTCCACTTT
CASREPQGNNSPLHF
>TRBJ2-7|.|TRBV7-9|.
TGTGCCAGCAGCTTAGATCCAGGCTCCTACGAGCAGTACTTC
CASSLDPGSYEQYF
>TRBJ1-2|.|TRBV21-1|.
TGTGCCAGCCCCCCAGGGGGAACTAACTATGGCTACACCTTC
CASPPGGTNYGYTF
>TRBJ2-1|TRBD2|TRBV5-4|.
TGTGCCAGCAGCTGGGGACTAGCGGGAGCCGGCAATGAGCAGTTCTTC
CASSWGLAGAGNEQFF
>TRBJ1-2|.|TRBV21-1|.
TGTGCCAGCAGCAAAAGGTTTGACCCGGAGACCAACTATGGCTACACCTTC
CASSKRFDPETNYGYTF
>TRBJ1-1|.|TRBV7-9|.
TGTGCCAGCAATGGGGGGCTCGGCACTGAAGCTTTCTTT
CASNGGLGTEAFF
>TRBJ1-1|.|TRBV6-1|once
TGTGCCAGCAGGGAACCACGACGGGGGAACACTGAAGCTTTCTTT
CASREPRRGNTEAFF
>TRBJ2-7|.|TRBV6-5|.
TGTGCCAGCAGCCCCGGGCCCAGGGGTTCCTACGAGCAGTACTTC
CASSPGPRGSYEQYF
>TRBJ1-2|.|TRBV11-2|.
TGTGCCAGCAGCACACTCGGGGAAGGGCTGAACTATGGCTACACCTTC
CASSTLGEGLNYGYTF
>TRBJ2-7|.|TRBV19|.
TGTGCCAGTAGTATAGATCAGGGTAGCGACGAGCAGTACTTC
CASSIDQGSDEQYF
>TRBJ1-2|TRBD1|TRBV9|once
TGTGCCAGCAGCTATTCTGTCTCCAGGGGGGAGGACTATGGCTACACCTTC
CASSYSVSRGEDYGYTF
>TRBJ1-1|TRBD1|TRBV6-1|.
TGTGCCAGCACTGCGGACAGGTCGAACACTGAAGCTTTCTTT
CASTADRSNTEAFF
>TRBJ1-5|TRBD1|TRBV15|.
TGTGCCACCAGCAGTCAGGGGGCTGTAGGCAATCAGCCCCAGCATTTT
CATSSQGAVGNQPQHF
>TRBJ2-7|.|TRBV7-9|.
TGTGCCAGCAGCCAGGCCAGGGGTTACGAGCAGTACTTC
CASSQARGYEQYF
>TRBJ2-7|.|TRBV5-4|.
TGTGCCAGCAGCTTGGTGGAGGGGTCCGAGCAGTACTTC
CASSLVEGSEQYF
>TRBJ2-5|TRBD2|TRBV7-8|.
TGTGCCAGCAGCGACCTAGCGGGAGAGGAGGAGACCCAGTACTTC
CASSDLAGEEETQYF
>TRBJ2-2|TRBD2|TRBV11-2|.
TGTGCCAGCAGCCCTATAGCGGGAGACACCGGGGAGCTGTTTTTT
CASSPIAGDTGELFF
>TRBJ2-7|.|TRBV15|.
TGTGCCACCAGCAGATCGACAGGCGGGATTCTTACCTACGAGCAGTACTTC
CATSRSTGGILTYEQYF
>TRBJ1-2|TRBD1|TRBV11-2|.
TGTGCCAGCAGCTCCGGACAGGGAGAACATGGCTACACCTTC
CASSSGQGEHGYTF
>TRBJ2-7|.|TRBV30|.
TGTGCCTGGAACCTCACGCCGCTCGAGCAGTACTTC
CAWNLTPLEQYF
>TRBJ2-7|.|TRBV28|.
TGTGCCAGCAGTTTAAGGCAGATGCACGAGCAGTACTTC
CASSLRQMHEQYF
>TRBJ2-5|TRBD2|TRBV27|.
TGTGCCAGCAGTTCAATTCCCGGGACTAACCAAGAGACCCAGTACTTC
CASSSIPGTNQETQYF
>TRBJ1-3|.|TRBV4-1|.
TGCGCCAGCAGCCAAGTACAGAACTCTGGAAACACCATATATTTT
CASSQVQNSGNTIYF
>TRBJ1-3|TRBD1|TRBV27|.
TGTGCCAGCAGTTTATCTCCCGGGACAGGGGAAAACACCATATATTTT
CASSLSPGTGENTIYF
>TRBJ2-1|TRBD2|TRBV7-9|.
TGTGCCAGCAGCCTCCTAGCTAGCGGGAGGTTATCCAATGAGCAGTTCTTC
CASSLLASGRLSNEQFF
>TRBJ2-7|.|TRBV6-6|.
TGTGCCAGCAGTGCTCCCGGGGCCGGCGAGCAGTACTTC
CASSAPGAGEQYF
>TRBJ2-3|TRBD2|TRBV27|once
TGTGCCAGCAGTTTAGCAGCGGGGAGCACAGATACGCAGTATTTT
CASSLAAGSTDTQYF
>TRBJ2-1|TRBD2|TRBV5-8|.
TGTGCCAGCAGTTCTCACGGACTAGCGAGTGGAGATGAGCAGTTCTTC
CASSSHGLASGDEQFF
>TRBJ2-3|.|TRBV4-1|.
TGCGCCAGCAGCGACCACGGACAGAGCACAGATACGCAGTATTTT
CASSDHGQSTDTQYF
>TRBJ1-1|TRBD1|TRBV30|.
TGTGCCTGGAGGGGGACAGCCCCTTACACTGAAGCTTTCTTT
CAWRGTAPYTEAFF
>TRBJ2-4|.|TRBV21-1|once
TGTGCCAGCAGCAAAGAAGAGCCGGGGGCGGATGCCAAAAACATTCAGTACTTC
CASSKEEPGADAKNIQYF
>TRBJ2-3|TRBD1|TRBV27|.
TGTGCCAGCAGTTCGACAGGGGTCACAGATACGCAGTATTTT
CASSSTGVTDTQYF
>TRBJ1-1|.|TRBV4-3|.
TGCGCCAGCAGCCAAGATGTCGGGTTCGTCTCCACTGAAGCTTTCTTT
CASSQDVGFVSTEAFF
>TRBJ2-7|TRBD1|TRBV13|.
TGTGCCAGCAGCCTACGACATGGGACAGGGCTCGACGAGCAGTACTTC
CASSLRHGTGLDEQYF
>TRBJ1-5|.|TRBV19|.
TGTGCCAGTAGTATCTCTAGCAATCAGCCCCAGCATTTT
CASSISSNQPQHF
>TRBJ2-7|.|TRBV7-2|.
TGTGCCAGCAGCTTAGAGTACCCAGGGAGCTCCTACGAGCAGTACTTC
CASSLEYPGSSYEQYF
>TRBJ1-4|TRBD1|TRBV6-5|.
TGTGCCAGCAGTTACTTCGGGACAGGGGACGAAAAACTGTTTTTT
CASSYFGTGDEKLFF
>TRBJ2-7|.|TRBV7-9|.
TGTGCCAGCAGCTTCAGCTCCACGTACGAGCAGTACTTC
CASSFSSTYEQYF
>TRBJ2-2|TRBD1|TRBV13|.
TGTGCCAGCAGCTCGAACGAGCCCGGGACAGGGGACACCGGGGAGCTGTTTTTT
CASSSNEPGTGDTGELFF
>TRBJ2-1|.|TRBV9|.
TGTGCCAGCAGCGTAGAGCCTGAGCGGGTTCCCTACAATGAGCAGTTCTTC
CASSVEPERVPYNEQFF
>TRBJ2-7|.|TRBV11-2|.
TGTGCCAGCAGCTTAGGGCGGCAGGCGATCTACGAGCAGTACTTC
CASSLGRQAIYEQYF
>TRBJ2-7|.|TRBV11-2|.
TGTGCCAGCTGCGGGACAGTATCCTACGAGCAGTACTTC
CASCGTVSYEQYF
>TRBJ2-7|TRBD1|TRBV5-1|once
TGCGCCAGCAGCAGAACGGGACAGGCCTACGAGCAGTACTTC
CASSRTGQAYEQYF